The 19 T cell receptor beta chains given below trace back to one sample, sequenced in a study of blood T cell repertoires in COVID-19. The data were produced by immunoSEQ multiplex PCR, yet TCRdb's version contains in-frame clones alone and is incomplete. In the table there are about 250,000 clones, about 85% of which are singletons. Sequencing was performed on peripheral blood. The receptors originated from a woman aged 55 to 70 with active or convalescent COVID-19.

This chain uses TRBV19 with TRBJ1-4; a weak D match, TRBD1 (6 bases). V was clipped by 9 bases and J by 0 bases, with 14 bases between them. The CDR3 length is 15 residues. Germline V gene data show CDR1 as LNHDA and CDR2 as SQIVND (reference sequence). The CDR3 region is CASTGTHATNEKLFF. For the CDR3, the DNA is TGTGCCAGCACAGGGACCCACGCAACTAATGAAAAACTGTTTTTT. Full variable domain (remainder filled in from reference TRBV19 and TRBJ1-4): DGGITQSPKYLFRKEGQNVTLSCEQNLNHDAMYWYRQDPGQGLRLIYYSQIVNDFQKGDIAEGYSVSREKKESFPLTVTSAQKNPTAFYLCASTGTHATNEKLFFGSGTQLSVL.

This clone was seen once. The genes are TRBV7-8 and TRBJ2-7, with 7 bases fitting TRBD1. The V and J ends lost 5 bases and 6 bases, in that order; junction bases with no gene match: 10. The CDR3 has 14 residues. The V gene's germline CDR1 is SGHVS and CDR2 FQNEAQ. For the CDR3, the DNA is TGTGCCAGCAGCCCAAGGGACAGAGGCCCCGAGCAGTACGTC. Amino acids: CASSPRDRGPEQYV.

This chain links TRBV5-5 with TRBJ2-5, with 7 bases matching TRBD1. The V segment lost 5 bases and the J segment 3 bases; nucleotides outside the gene matches: 7. The CDR3 runs to 14 residues. Germline CDR1 is SGHKS and CDR2 is YYEKEE (reference sequence). The CDR3 protein is CASSFYRGEETQYF. Written as DNA, the CDR3 is TGTGCCAGCAGTTTTTACAGGGGCGAAGAGACCCAGTACTTC.

The rearrangement joins TRBV27 to TRBJ1-4, with a weak D call TRBD1 (6 bases). This CDR3 has 19 residues. Germline CDR1 is MNHEY and CDR2 is SMNVEV (reference sequence). V was trimmed by 2 bases and J by 3 bases, leaving 22 bases between them. In DNA, the CDR3 is TGTGCCAGCAGTTTACCCCCTTCCGGGACAATCTTTGCTAATGAAAAACTGTTTTTT. Its translation: CASSLPPSGTIFANEKLFF. The full variable domain, its missing parts supplied by reference TRBV27 and TRBJ1-4, is EAQVTQNPRYLITVTGKKLTVTCSQNMNHEYMSWYRQDPGLGLRQIYYSMNVEVTDKGDVPEGYKVSRKEKRNFPLILESPSPNQTSLYFCASSLPPSGTIFANEKLFFGSGTQLSVL.

This chain links TRBV20-1 with TRBJ2-1, with D possibly TRBD2 on 5 matching bases. The CDR3 is made up of 16 amino acids. V was clipped by 3 bases and J by 0 bases, with 15 bases between them. CDR1 DFQATT and CDR2 SNEGSKA come from the germline V gene (reference sequence). The CDR3 here is CSASVRTSSSYNEQFF. The CDR3, as DNA: TGCAGTGCTAGTGTTAGGACTTCCAGCTCCTACAATGAGCAGTTCTTC.

The rearrangement links TRBV20-1 to TRBJ1-2; D is undetermined. V was trimmed by 3 bases and J by 4 bases, leaving 12 bases between them. In germline, CDR1 is DFQATT, CDR2 SNEGSKA (reference sequence). The CDR3 contains 13 residues. The CDR3 coding sequence is TGCAGTGCTAGTGGCGGGCGGGGCTATGGCTACACCTTC. This encodes CSASGGRGYGYTF.

This rearrangement joins TRBV28 to TRBJ1-1; 11 positions agree with TRBD1. In germline, CDR1 is MDHEN, CDR2 SYDVKM. Germline trimming cut 6 bases from V and 0 bases from J; bases unmatched to any gene: 3. The CDR3 loop spans 15 amino acids. The CDR3 sequence: CASSLDRGLNTEAFF. The CDR3 DNA reads as TGTGCCAGCAGCCTGGACAGGGGGCTGAACACTGAAGCTTTCTTT.

Here the CDR3 DNA reads TGTGCCATCAGTGAGTCGAACAGGGGGGAGACCCAGTACTTC. It encodes CAISESNRGETQYF. The V and J genes are TRBV10-3 and TRBJ2-5, with TRBD1 matching 8 bases. Germline assignment: CDR1 ENHRY and CDR2 SYGVKD. The V and J ends lost 0 bases and 5 bases, in that order; junction bases with no gene match: 2. The CDR3 covers 14 residues.

The chain recombines TRBV11-3 with TRBJ2-5, with D unclear. V shed 4 bases and J shed 4 bases, with 10 bases lying between them. Germline lookup yields CDR1 SGHNT and CDR2 YENEEA. The CDR3 extends over 13 amino acids. The CDR3, as DNA: TGTGCCAGCAGCTCCGAACACCGAGAGACCCAGTACTTC. The encoded protein is CASSSEHRETQYF.

This clone came up a few times. The rearrangement uses TRBV5-4 and TRBJ2-5; 9 positions match TRBD2. CDR3 length equals 14 residues. Germline trimming cut 2 bases from V and 4 bases from J; bases unmatched to any gene: 3. The germline CDR1 and CDR2 sequences are SGHNT and YYREEE (reference sequence). CDR3 sequence (DNA): TGTGCCAGCAGCTTAGCGGGAGGCTCAGAGACCCAGTACTTC. Translated: CASSLAGGSETQYF.

The chain has TRBV12-3 or TRBV12-4 and TRBJ1-4; 7 bases align to TRBD1. There are 13 residues in the CDR3. The V gene end was trimmed by 8 bases and the J gene end by 7 bases; junction bases not matched to a gene: 7. CDR3 in DNA: TGTGCCAGCGACAGGGCCGGGAGTGAAAAACTGTTTTTT. It encodes CASDRAGSEKLFF.

The gene calls are TRBV9 and TRBJ2-5, with 10 nucleotides matching TRBD1. Germline CDR1 reads SGDLS; CDR2 reads YYNGEE. J was trimmed by 2 bases and V by 0 bases; bases with no gene match: 1. The CDR3 consists of 15 residues. The CDR3 region is CASSVGTGGQETQYF. In nucleotides, the CDR3 is TGTGCCAGCAGCGTAGGGACAGGGGGACAAGAGACCCAGTACTTC.

There are a few counts of this clone. The V gene is TRBV19, the J gene TRBJ1-4; TRBD1 matches 10 bases. This CDR3 is 15 amino acids long. The germline CDR1 and CDR2 sequences are LNHDA and SQIVND (reference sequence). The trim removed 7 bases at V and 5 bases at J, leaving 7 bases unmatched. The CDR3 protein is CASTSPGQGNEKLFF. The DNA of the CDR3 is TGTGCCAGTACCTCCCCGGGACAGGGGAATGAAAAACTGTTTTTT.

The chain employs TRBV30 and TRBJ1-6; 9 bases map to TRBD1. The CDR3 covers 15 residues. Germline V gene lookup returns CDR1 GTSNPN and CDR2 SVGIG (reference sequence). Trimming took 3 bases from V and 9 from J; bases not matched to a gene: 9. CDR3 loop: CAWSFAGTGLSPLHF. CDR3 nucleotides: TGTGCCTGGAGCTTTGCCGGGACAGGGCTTTCACCCCTCCACTTT.

The chain carries TRBV11-3 and TRBJ1-1; D ambiguous. V was clipped by 5 bases and J by 2 bases, with 6 bases between them. Germline loops: CDR1 SGHNT, CDR2 YENEEA. The length of the CDR3 is 12 residues. The CDR3: CASSNTNTEAFF. The CDR3 nucleotides read TGTGCCAGCAGCAACACAAACACTGAAGCTTTCTTT.

This chain joins TRBV7-2 and TRBJ2-2, with TRBD2 matching over 10 bases. Germline-derived CDR1 and CDR2 are SGHTA and FQGNSA. The CDR3 loop spans 21 amino acids. V was clipped by 0 bases and J by 0 bases; unmatched bases: 13. The CDR3 spells CASSLAGWLAGDDANTGELFF. CDR3 nucleotide sequence: TGTGCCAGCAGCTTAGCAGGCTGGCTAGCGGGAGATGACGCGAACACCGGGGAGCTGTTTTTT. The full variable domain, rest sourced from reference TRBV7-2 and TRBJ2-2, is GAGVSQSPSNKVTEKGKDVELRCDPISGHTALYWYRQSLGQGLEFLIYFQGNSAPDKSGLPSDRFSAERTGGSVSTLTIQRTQQEDSAVYLCASSLAGWLAGDDANTGELFFGEGSRLTVL.

This chain joins TRBV5-1 and TRBJ2-1; 10 positions agree with TRBD2. The CDR3 extends over 17 amino acids. The germline V gene has CDR1 SGHRS and CDR2 YFSETQ. Trimming took 4 bases from V and 0 from J; bases not matched to a gene: 7. CDR3: CASSGGAGGPSYNEQFF. The DNA of the CDR3 is TGCGCCAGCAGCGGGGGAGCGGGAGGGCCCTCCTACAATGAGCAGTTCTTC.

The V and J genes are TRBV7-9 and TRBJ1-2, with TRBD1 matching over 8 bases. The CDR3 sequence is 17 residues long. Germline V gene lookup returns CDR1 SEHNR and CDR2 FQNEAQ (reference sequence). After removal of 0 bases from V and 4 bases from J, the junction contained 10 bases not matched to a gene. The CDR3 nucleotides read TGTGCCAGCAGCTTAGCGTATTCGGACAGGGATTCCTATGGCTACACCTTC. This gives the protein CASSLAYSDRDSYGYTF.

This clone was detected once. The gene calls are TRBV11-3 and TRBJ2-1; 8 bases fit TRBD1. CDR1 is SGHNT and CDR2 is YENEEA in the germline V gene. The CDR3 has 15 amino acids. V trimming: 2 bases; J trimming: 7 bases; junction bases outside the gene matches: 7. The CDR3 sequence is CASSLSGQGGNEQFF. CDR3 nucleotides: TGTGCCAGCAGCTTATCCGGACAGGGAGGAAATGAGCAGTTCTTC.